A selection of T cell receptor beta chains follows, all from one sample in a study of cytomegalovirus exposure and HLA in healthy donors. Assay: immunoSEQ multiplex PCR; the TCRdb copy retains only in-frame clones and omits some. The sample has around 200,000 clones; roughly 79% are singletons. The sequenced material came from PBMCs. The receptors shown here come from a male donor in good health and CMV-seronegative. Both conserved end residues are part of each CDR3. D genes are given only for firm matches. Expanded clones get a size class; other rows say once, few or many, or leave the size out.

TRBJ1-1 | TRBD1 | . | TRBV30 | TGTGCCTGGAGACCCAGACAGGGTAGAACTGAAGCTTTCTTT | CAWRPRQGRTEAFF
TRBJ1-5 | TRBD1 | . | TRBV6-6 | TGTGCCAGCAGACCGGGACAGGGGATGAGCAATCAGCCCCAGCATTTT | CASRPGQGMSNQPQHF
TRBJ1-2 | TRBD1 | few | TRBV2 | TGTGCCAGCACAGGGGGTTCGTACTATGGCTACACCTTC | CASTGGSYYGYTF
TRBJ2-3 | TRBD2 | few | TRBV9 | TGTGCCAGCAGCGCCGCCGGGACTAGAGCAGATACGCAGTATTTT | CASSAAGTRADTQYF
TRBJ1-2 | TRBD1 | few | TRBV19 | TGTGCCAGTAGTGAAACCCCCTGGACAGGGGGCGTCTATGGCTACACCTTC | CASSETPWTGGVYGYTF
TRBJ1-2 | . | . | TRBV6-1 | TGTGCCAGCAGGGGCAGTTCCTATGGCTACACCTTC | CASRGSSYGYTF
TRBJ2-2 | . | . | TRBV29-1 | TGCAGCGTTGCCCGGGAAAGGGGGGGGGAGCTGTTTTTT | CSVARERGGELFF
TRBJ2-3 | TRBD2 | . | TRBV27 | TGTGCCAGCGGACTTAGCGGGAGGGCCACAGATACGCAGTATTTT | CASGLSGRATDTQYF
TRBJ2-1 | TRBD2 | . | TRBV6-1 | TGTGCCAGCAGTGAAGCGGGACTAGCGGGGGAATATGAGCAGTTCTTC | CASSEAGLAGEYEQFF
TRBJ2-7 | TRBD2 | . | TRBV12-5 | TGTGCTAGTGGTTTACGGATAGCGGGTCGTGGGTACGAGCAGTACTTC | CASGLRIAGRGYEQYF
TRBJ2-7 | TRBD1 | . | TRBV4-2 | TGTGCCAGCAGAGCAGACAGGGACCACTACTACGAGCAGTACTTC | CASRADRDHYYEQYF
TRBJ2-7 | . | . | TRBV28 | TGTGCCAGCAGTCCCTGGGGGGGGCCCTCCTACGAGCAGTACTTC | CASSPWGGPSYEQYF
TRBJ1-2 | TRBD1 | . | TRBV25-1 | TGTGCCAGCTCGCTTATTGAGGGGACAGGGGTTGATGGCTACACCTTC | CASSLIEGTGVDGYTF
TRBJ1-5 | . | . | TRBV5-6 | TGTGCCAGCAGCTTGGGGGGGCTTCAGCCCCAGCATTTT | CASSLGGLQPQHF
TRBJ1-5 | . | . | TRBV6-1 | TGTGCCAGCAGTGTAACAGGATATAGCAATCAGCCCCAGCATTTT | CASSVTGYSNQPQHF